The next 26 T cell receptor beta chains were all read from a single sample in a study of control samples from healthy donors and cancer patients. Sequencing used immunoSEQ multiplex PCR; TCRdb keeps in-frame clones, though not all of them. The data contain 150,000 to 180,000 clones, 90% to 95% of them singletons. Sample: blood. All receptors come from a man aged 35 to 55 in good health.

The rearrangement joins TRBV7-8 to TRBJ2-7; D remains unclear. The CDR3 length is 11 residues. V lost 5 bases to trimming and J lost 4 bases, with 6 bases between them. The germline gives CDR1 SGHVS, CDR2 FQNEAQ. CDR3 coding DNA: TGTGCCAGCAGCCCTAATTACGAGCAGTACTTC. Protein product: CASSPNYEQYF.

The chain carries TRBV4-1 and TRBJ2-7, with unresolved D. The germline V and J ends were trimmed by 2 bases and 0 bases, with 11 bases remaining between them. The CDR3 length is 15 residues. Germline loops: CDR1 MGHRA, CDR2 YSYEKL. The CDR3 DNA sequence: TGCGCCAGCAGCCAACAGGACGCATCCTCCTACGAGCAGTACTTC. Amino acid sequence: CASSQQDASSYEQYF.

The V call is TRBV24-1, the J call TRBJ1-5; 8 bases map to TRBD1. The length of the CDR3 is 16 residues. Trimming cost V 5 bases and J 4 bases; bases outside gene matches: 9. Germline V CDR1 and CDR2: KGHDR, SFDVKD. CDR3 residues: CATSANNRGENQPQHF. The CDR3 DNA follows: TGTGCCACCAGTGCAAACAACAGGGGGGAAAATCAGCCCCAGCATTTT.

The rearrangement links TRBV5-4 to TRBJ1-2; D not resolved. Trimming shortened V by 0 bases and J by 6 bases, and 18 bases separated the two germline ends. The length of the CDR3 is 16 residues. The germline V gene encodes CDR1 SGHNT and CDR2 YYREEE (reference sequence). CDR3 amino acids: CASSLARRIASDGYTF. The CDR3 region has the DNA TGTGCCAGCAGCTTGGCCCGCAGGATAGCTAGTGATGGCTACACCTTC. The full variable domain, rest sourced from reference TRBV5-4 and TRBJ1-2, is ETGVTQSPTHLIKTRGQQVTLRCSSQSGHNTVSWYQQALGQGPQFIFQYYREEENGRGNFPPRFSGLQFPNYSSELNVNALELDDSALYLCASSLARRIASDGYTFGSGTRLTVV.

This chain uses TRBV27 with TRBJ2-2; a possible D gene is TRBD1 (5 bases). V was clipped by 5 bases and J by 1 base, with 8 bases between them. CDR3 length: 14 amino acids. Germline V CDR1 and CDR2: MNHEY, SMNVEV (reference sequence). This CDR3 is CASSPGQNTGELFF. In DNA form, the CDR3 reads TGTGCCAGCAGTCCCGGACAGAACACCGGGGAGCTGTTTTTT.

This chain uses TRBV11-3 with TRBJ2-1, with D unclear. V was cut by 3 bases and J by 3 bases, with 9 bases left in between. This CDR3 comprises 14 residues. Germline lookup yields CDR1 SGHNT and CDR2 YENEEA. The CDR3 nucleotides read TGTGCCAGCAGCTTTTACGCTAGCTACAATGAGCAGTTCTTC. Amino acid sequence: CASSFYASYNEQFF.

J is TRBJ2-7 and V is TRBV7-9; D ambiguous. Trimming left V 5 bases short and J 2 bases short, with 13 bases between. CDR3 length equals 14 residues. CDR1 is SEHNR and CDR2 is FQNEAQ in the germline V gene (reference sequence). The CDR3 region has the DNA TGTGCCAGCAGCACCCTCATACCGCCCTACGAGCAGTACTTC. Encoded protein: CASSTLIPPYEQYF.

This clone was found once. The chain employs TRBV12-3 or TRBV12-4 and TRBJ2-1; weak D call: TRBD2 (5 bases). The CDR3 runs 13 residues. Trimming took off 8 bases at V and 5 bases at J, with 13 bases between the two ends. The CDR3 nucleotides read TGTGCCAGCCGAGGGATTTGGGACAATGAGCAGTTCTTC. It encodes CASRGIWDNEQFF.

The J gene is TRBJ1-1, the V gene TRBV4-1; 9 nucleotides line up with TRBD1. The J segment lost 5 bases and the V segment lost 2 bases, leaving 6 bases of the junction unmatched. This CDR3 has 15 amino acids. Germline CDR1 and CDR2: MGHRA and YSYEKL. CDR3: CASSQQTGGATEAFF. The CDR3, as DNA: TGCGCCAGCAGCCAACAAACAGGGGGCGCGACTGAAGCTTTCTTT.

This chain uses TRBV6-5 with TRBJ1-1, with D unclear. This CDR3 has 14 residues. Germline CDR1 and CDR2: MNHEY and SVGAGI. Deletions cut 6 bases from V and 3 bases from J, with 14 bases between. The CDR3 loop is CASRKLGRDTEAFF. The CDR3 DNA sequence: TGTGCCAGCAGAAAGTTAGGACGGGACACTGAAGCTTTCTTT.

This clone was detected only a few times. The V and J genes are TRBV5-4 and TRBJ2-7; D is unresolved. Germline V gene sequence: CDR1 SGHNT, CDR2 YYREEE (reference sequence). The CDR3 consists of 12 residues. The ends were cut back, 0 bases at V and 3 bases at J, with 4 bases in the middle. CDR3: CASSLVGYEQYF. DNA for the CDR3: TGTGCCAGCAGCTTGGTTGGCTACGAGCAGTACTTC.

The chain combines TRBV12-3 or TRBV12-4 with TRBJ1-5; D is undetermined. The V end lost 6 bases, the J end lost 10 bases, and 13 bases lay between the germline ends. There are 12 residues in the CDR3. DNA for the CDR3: TGTGCCAGCAGGCTATCGATTGAACCCCAGCATTTT. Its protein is CASRLSIEPQHF.

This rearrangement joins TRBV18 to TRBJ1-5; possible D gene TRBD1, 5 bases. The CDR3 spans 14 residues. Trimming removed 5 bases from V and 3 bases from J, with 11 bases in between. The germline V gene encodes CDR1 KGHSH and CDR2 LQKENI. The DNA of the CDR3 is TGTGCCAGCTCAACCGGGGACTTCAATCAGCCCCAGCATTTT. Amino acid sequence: CASSTGDFNQPQHF.

CDR3 nucleotides: TGTGCCAGCAGCTTAGGGCTGGGGTTGGCCTACGAGCAGTACTTC. Amino acid sequence: CASSLGLGLAYEQYF. The chain uses TRBV7-2 and TRBJ2-7, with unresolved D. CDR3 length: 15 amino acids. Germline CDR1 reads SGHTA; CDR2 reads FQGNSA. V was trimmed by 1 base and J by 2 bases, leaving 12 bases between them.

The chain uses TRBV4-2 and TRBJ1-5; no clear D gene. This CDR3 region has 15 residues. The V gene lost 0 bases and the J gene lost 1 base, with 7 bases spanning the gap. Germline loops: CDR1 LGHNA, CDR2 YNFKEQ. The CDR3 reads CASSQDRVSNQPQHF. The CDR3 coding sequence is TGTGCCAGCAGCCAAGATCGGGTGAGCAATCAGCCCCAGCATTTT.

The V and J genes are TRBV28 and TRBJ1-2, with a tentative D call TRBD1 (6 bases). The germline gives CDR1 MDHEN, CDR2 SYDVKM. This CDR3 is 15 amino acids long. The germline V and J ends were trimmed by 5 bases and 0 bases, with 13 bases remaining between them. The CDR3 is CASSIGTPPNYGYTF. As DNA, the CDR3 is TGTGCCAGCAGTATCGGGACACCTCCTAACTATGGCTACACCTTC.

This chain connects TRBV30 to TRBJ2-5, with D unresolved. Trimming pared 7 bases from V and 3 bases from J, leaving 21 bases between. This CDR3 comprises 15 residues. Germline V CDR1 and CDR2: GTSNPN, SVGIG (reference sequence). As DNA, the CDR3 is TGTGCCTCCAACCCGGGCCATGCCCCCAAAGAGACCCAGTACTTC. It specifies CASNPGHAPKETQYF.

The CDR3 protein is CASSDQRGGRSEQYF. The CDR3, as DNA: TGTGCCAGCAGTGATCAGAGGGGGGGGAGAAGTGAGCAGTACTTC. The chain recombines TRBV28 with TRBJ2-7; a possible D gene is TRBD2 (7 bases). This CDR3 is built from 15 residues. Germline CDR1 MDHEN, CDR2 SYDVKM. V gave up 5 bases and J gave up 7 bases, with 21 bases separating them.

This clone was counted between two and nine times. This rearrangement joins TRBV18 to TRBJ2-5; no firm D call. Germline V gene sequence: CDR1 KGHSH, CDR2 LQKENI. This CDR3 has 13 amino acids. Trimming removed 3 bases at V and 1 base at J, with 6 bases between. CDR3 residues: CASSPPAQETQYF. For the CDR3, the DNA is TGTGCCAGCTCACCCCCAGCCCAAGAGACCCAGTACTTC.

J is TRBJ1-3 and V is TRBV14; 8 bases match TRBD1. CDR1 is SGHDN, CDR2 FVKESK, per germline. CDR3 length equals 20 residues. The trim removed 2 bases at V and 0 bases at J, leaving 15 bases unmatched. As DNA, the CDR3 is TGTGCCAGCAGCCAACTCTGGACAGGGAGGAGACTGAGCTCTGGAAACACCATATATTTT. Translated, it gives CASSQLWTGRRLSSGNTIYF.

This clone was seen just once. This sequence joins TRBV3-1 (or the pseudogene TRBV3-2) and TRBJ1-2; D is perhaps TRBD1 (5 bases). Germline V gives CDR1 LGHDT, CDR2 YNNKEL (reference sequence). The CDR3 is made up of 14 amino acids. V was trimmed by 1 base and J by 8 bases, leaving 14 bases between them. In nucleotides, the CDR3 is TGTGCCAGCAGCCAAGGGCTACAGGCAGGGGGCTACACCTTC. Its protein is CASSQGLQAGGYTF.

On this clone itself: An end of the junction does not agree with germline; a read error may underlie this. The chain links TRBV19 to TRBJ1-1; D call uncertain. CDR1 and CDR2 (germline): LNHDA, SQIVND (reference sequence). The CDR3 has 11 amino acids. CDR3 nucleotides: TGTGCCAGTAGTATCCCGACTGGAGCTTTCTTT. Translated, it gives CASSIPTGAFF.

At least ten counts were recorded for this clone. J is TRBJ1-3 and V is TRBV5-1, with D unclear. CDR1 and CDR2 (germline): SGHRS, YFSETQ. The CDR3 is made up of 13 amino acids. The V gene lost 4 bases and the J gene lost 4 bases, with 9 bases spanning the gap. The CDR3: CASSLREGNTIYF. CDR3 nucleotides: TGCGCCAGCAGCCTGCGGGAGGGAAACACCATATATTTT.

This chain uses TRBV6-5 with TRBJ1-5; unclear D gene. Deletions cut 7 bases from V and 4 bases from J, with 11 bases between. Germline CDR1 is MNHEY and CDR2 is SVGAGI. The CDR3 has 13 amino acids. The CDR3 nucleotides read TGTGCCAGCATATCAGGCGGGAATCAGCCCCAGCATTTT. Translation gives CASISGGNQPQHF.

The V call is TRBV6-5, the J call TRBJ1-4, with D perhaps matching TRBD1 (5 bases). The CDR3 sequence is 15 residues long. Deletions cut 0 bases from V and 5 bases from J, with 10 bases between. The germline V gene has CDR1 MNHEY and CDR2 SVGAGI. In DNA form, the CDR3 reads TGTGCCAGCAGTTACTCGAATGCAGGGAATGAAAAACTGTTTTTT. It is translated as CASSYSNAGNEKLFF.

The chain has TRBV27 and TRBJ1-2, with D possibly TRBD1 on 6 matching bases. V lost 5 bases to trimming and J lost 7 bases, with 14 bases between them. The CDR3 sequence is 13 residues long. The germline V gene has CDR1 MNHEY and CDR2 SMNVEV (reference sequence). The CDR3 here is CASSLGGGSGYTF. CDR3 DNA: TGTGCCAGCAGTCTTGGGGGGGGCAGTGGCTACACCTTC.